Presented here are 9 T cell receptor beta chains from one specimen sequenced in a study of blood T cells in healthy people across ages. Through a sample-barcoded 5' primer and a J-beta primer mix, a second PCR was run for roughly 6 to 11 cycles. TCRdb redid the calling of the 5' RACE reads with MiXCR, one entry per CDR3 protein. The table records about 600,000 distinct CDR3 sequences, roughly 48% of them present only once. Sequenced sample: blood. These TCRs come from an elderly man in good health.

The chain uses TRBV21-1 and TRBJ2-5. The J call could be wrong; TRBJ2-7 is a better fit for the DNA end. TRBV21-1 is a known pseudogene. This CDR3 is 14 amino acids long. CDR3 sequence reads: CASSCKGNPSEQYF. The CDR3, as DNA: TGTGCCAGCAGCTGTAAAGGCAACCCAAGCGAGCAGTACTTC.

The V gene is TRBV7-2, the J gene TRBJ1-2; D is unclear. V lost 1 base, J lost 0 bases, and 6 bases lay in between. The CDR3 has 14 amino acids. The V gene's germline CDR1 is SGHTA and CDR2 FQGNSA. The CDR3 spells CASSLVQSNYGYTF. The CDR3 nucleotides read TGTGCCAGCAGCTTAGTGCAGTCTAACTATGGCTACACCTTC.

This clonotype showed up just a few times. The CDR3: CASSQCDREGNSPLHF. Here the CDR3 DNA reads TGTGCCAGCAGCCAGTGTGACAGGGAAGGAAATTCACCCCTCCACTTT. The genes are TRBV3-1 and TRBJ1-6; TRBD1 agrees at 7 bases. Trimming cost V 3 bases and J 7 bases; bases outside gene matches: 9. Germline loops: CDR1 LGHDT, CDR2 YNNKEL (reference sequence). The CDR3 has 16 residues.

The rearrangement joins TRBV7-2 to TRBJ2-1; the D is unclear. V was pared by 5 bases and J by 9 bases, with 8 bases between. Germline lookup yields CDR1 SGHTA and CDR2 FQGNSA. This CDR3 contains 11 residues. The CDR3 reads CTSSGSLEQFF. In DNA form, the CDR3 reads TGTACCAGCAGCGGCAGCCTTGAGCAGTTCTTC.

The chain carries TRBV14 and TRBJ2-3; 7 positions agree with TRBD2. Germline loops: CDR1 SGHDN, CDR2 FVKESK. J gave up 0 bases and V 0 bases, and 3 bases lay outside the gene matches. This CDR3 is 16 amino acids long. Here the CDR3 reads CASSQDISGSTDTQYF. CDR3 nucleotide sequence: TGTGCCAGCAGCCAAGATATTAGCGGGAGCACAGATACGCAGTATTTT.

Points on this clonotype: Since a much larger clone is just one base distant, this may be a read error. The chain is built from TRBV6-5 and TRBJ1-6; the match to TRBD1 covers 9 bases. The CDR3 sequence is 14 residues long. Germline V gene sequence: CDR1 MNHEY, CDR2 SVGAGI. The CDR3 DNA sequence: TGTGTCAGCAGCCGTGACAGGGGGGATTCACCCCTCCACTTT. Its translation: CVSSRDRGDSPLHF.

This clonotype was found a few times. The chain combines TRBV12-3 or TRBV12-4 with TRBJ2-5; tentatively, D is TRBD1 (5 bases). V was cut by 0 bases and J by 5 bases, with 16 bases left in between. The CDR3 covers 16 residues. In DNA form, the CDR3 reads TGTGCCAGCAGTTTAGCTGGGGCCACAGTTCGGGAGACCCAGTACTTC. Translated, it gives CASSLAGATVRETQYF.

This chain links TRBV18 with TRBJ1-5; 7 nucleotides match TRBD1. The length of the CDR3 is 16 residues. CDR1 is KGHSH, CDR2 LQKENI, per germline. V trimming: 2 bases; J trimming: 6 bases; junction bases outside the gene matches: 10. The DNA for the CDR3 is TGTGCCAGCTCACCAAACGACAGGGATTTTGGTCAGCCCCAGCATTTT. It encodes CASSPNDRDFGQPQHF.

The chain is built from TRBV12-3 or TRBV12-4 and TRBJ1-1, with D possibly being TRBD1 (6 bases). V was trimmed by 6 bases and J by 6 bases, leaving 14 bases between them. This CDR3 contains 13 residues. The CDR3: CASSLQGWSEAFF. The CDR3 region has the DNA TGTGCCAGCAGCCTGCAGGGGTGGTCTGAAGCTTTCTTT.